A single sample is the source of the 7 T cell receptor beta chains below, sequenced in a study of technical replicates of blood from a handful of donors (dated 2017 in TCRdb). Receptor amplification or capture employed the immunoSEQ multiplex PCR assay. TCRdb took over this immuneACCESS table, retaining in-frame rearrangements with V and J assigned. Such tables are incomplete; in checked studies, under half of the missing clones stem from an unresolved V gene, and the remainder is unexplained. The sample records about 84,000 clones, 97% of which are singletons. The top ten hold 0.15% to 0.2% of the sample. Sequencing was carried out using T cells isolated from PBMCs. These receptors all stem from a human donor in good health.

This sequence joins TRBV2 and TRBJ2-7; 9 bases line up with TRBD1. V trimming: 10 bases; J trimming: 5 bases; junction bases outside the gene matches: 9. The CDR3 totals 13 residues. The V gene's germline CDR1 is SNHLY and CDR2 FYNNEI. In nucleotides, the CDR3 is TGTGCCATCAGCTCGGGACAGGGTAACGAGCAGTACTTC. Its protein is CAISSGQGNEQYF.

The CDR3 here is CASSVEGFGTGELFF. For the CDR3, the DNA is TGTGCCAGCAGCGTAGAGGGGTTCGGTACCGGGGAGCTGTTTTTT. The chain employs TRBV9 and TRBJ2-2; the D gene is possibly TRBD1 (5 bases). Germline V gene lookup returns CDR1 SGDLS and CDR2 YYNGEE. This CDR3 is built from 15 residues. The germline V and J ends were trimmed by 0 bases and 5 bases, with 11 bases remaining between them.

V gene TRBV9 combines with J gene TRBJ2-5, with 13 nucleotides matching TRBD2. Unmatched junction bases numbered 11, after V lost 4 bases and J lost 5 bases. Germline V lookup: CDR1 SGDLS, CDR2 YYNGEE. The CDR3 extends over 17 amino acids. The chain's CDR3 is CASSPGTSGIPWETQYF. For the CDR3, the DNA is TGTGCCAGCAGCCCCGGGACTAGCGGGATCCCCTGGGAGACCCAGTACTTC. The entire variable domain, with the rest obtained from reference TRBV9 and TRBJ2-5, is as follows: DSGVTQTPKHLITATGQRVTLRCSPRSGDLSVYWYQQSLDQGLQFLIQYYNGEERAKGNILERFSAQQFPDLHSELNLSSLELGDSALYFCASSPGTSGIPWETQYFGPGTRLLVL.

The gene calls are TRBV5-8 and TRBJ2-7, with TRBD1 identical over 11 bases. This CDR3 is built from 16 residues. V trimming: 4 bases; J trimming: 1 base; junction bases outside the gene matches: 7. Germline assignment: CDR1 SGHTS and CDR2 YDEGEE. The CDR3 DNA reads TGTGCCAGCAGCCCTCCGGACAGGGGGCTTTCCTACGAGCAGTACTTC. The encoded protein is CASSPPDRGLSYEQYF.

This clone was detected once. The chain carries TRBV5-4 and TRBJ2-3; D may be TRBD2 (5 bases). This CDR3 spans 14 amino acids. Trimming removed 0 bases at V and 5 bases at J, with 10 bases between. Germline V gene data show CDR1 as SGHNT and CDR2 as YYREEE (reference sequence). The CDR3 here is CASSLGSAVDTQYF. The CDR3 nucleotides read TGTGCCAGCAGCTTGGGTTCAGCGGTAGATACGCAGTATTTT.

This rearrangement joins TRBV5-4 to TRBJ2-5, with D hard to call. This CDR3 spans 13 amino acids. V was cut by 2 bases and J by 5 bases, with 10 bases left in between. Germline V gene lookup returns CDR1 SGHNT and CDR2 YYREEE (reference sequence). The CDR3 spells CASSLGRLETQYF. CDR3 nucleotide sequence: TGTGCCAGCAGCTTAGGTCGACTTGAGACCCAGTACTTC.

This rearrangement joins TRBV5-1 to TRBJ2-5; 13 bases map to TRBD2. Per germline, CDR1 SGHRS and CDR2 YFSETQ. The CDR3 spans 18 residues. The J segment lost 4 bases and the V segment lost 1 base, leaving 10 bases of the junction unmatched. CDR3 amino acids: CASSLSGTSGVMGETQYF. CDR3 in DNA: TGCGCCAGCAGCTTGTCCGGGACTAGCGGGGTAATGGGAGAGACCCAGTACTTC. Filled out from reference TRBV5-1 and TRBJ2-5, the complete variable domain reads KAGVTQTPRYLIKTRGQQVTLSCSPISGHRSVSWYQQTPGQGLQFLFEYFSETQRNKGNFPGRFSGRQFSNSRSEMNVSTLELGDSALYLCASSLSGTSGVMGETQYFGPGTRLLVL.